This TCR beta chain was identified in a study of control samples from healthy donors and cancer patients (dated by TCRdb to 2019 to 2021). V drops 5 bases and J drops 4 bases, leaving 17 bases in between. The CDR3 has 15 amino acids, counting the end cysteine and phenylalanine. Of all the DNA, just the CDR3 is kept, 45 bases in frame from base 1. CDR1 and CDR2, per the germline V gene, are SGHTA and FQGNSA. This clone has only one observation. Its antigen target is currently unknown. Base qualities are not provided; no much larger clone lies one nucleotide away. Library method: the immunoSEQ multiplex PCR assay. TCRdb took over this immuneACCESS table, retaining in-frame rearrangements with V and J assigned. Such tables are incomplete; in checked studies, under half of the missing clones stem from an unresolved V gene, and the remainder is unexplained. This sample comprises roughly 400,000 clones, over 75% of them detected only once. Clones ranked in the top ten supply about 6.3% of the sample.

The clonotype was recovered from a man aged 35 to 55 with head and neck cancer. The rearrangement joined TRBV7-2 to TRBJ1-2; no D gene is confidently identified. Sequencing used PBMCs. The sequenced DNA is TGTGCCAGCAGCCCAGGAGCGTGGGAATCCTATGGCTACACCTTC. It encodes CASSPGAWESYGYTF.